These T cell receptor beta chains were read from a single sample in a study of human T cells and chemical hapten exposure. TCRdb fed the RACE reads into MiXCR, producing one record per CDR3 protein. The sample gives around 52,000 distinct CDR3 sequences, about 9% of which show up once; approximately 12% is in the top ten. Here the sequenced sample was whole blood, taken in connection with sensitization to the hapten diphenylcyclopropenone (DPC). The receptors were gathered from a woman aged 40 to 50 with alopecia areata. Some clones in this sample may be carry-over from other donors' samples. Each CDR3 is given with its conserved first and last residue. The D gene is left open where the match is weak.

V	J	D	CDR3
TRBV14	TRBJ1-2	NA	CASSQTGGGNYGYTF
TRBV20-1	TRBJ2-1	TRBD1	CSARDRTRSYNEQFF
TRBV7-9	TRBJ2-7	NA	CASSLVRGLTYEQYF
TRBV4-2	TRBJ2-7	NA	CASGPPGDYEQYF
TRBV4-1	TRBJ1-1	NA	CASSQDTVPPDTEAFF
TRBV6-5	TRBJ2-7	NA	CASSGRGYEQYF
TRBV29-1	TRBJ2-3	TRBD2	CSVPPGLAGADADTQYF
TRBV19	TRBJ2-1	NA	CASSIGRGATNEQFF
TRBV20-1	TRBJ2-3	TRBD2	CSARASGGTDTQYF
TRBV5-1	TRBJ2-3	NA	CASSKSTGPPHTQYF
TRBV28	TRBJ2-5	TRBD2	CASSLIASGGVQETQYF
TRBV28	TRBJ1-6	NA	CASSMQGTENSPLHF
TRBV7-9	TRBJ2-3	TRBD2	CASSLDLAATTDTQYF
TRBV29-1	TRBJ1-5	TRBD1	CSAIQGTGRQPQHF
TRBV11-2	TRBJ2-2	TRBD2	CASSLGRARTNTGELFF
TRBV6-1	TRBJ1-2	TRBD1	CASSAPGRDRHQIFYGYTF
TRBV18	TRBJ2-6	TRBD1	CASSDRGRAGANVLTF
TRBV7-2	TRBJ1-3	TRBD1	CASSLRGTVSGNTIYF
TRBV4-1	TRBJ1-5	NA	CASSHRDMGNQPQHF
TRBV20-1	TRBJ2-7	NA	CSARVGAKNEQYF
TRBV6-5	TRBJ2-7	NA	CASSYSDRNPLEQYF
TRBV12-3/TRBV12-4	TRBJ2-3	TRBD1	CASSSRGTGVQADTQYF
TRBV28	TRBJ2-5	NA	CASSSHGGLQETQYF
TRBV18	TRBJ1-5	NA	CASQDASSNQPQHF
TRBV7-2	TRBJ2-2	NA	CASKPGGLTGELFF
TRBV7-2	TRBJ1-5	NA	CASSPNSNQPQHF
TRBV7-6	TRBJ1-2	NA	CASSPGGHNYGYTF
TRBV7-3	TRBJ2-4	NA	CASSLNQEDIQYF
TRBV5-4	TRBJ1-2	TRBD1	CASTTGQANYGYTF
TRBV6-6	TRBJ2-5	TRBD1	CASSYGTGHQETQYF
TRBV6-1	TRBJ2-3	NA	CASSVGSGAADTQYF
TRBV29-1	TRBJ2-1	TRBD1	CSVLMGGTGDNEQFF
TRBV7-9	TRBJ2-7	NA	CASSTRAGSYEQYF
TRBV9	TRBJ1-2	NA	CASSGSSSVVNYGYTF
TRBV7-9	TRBJ1-4	NA	CASSLTGNEKLFF
TRBV27	TRBJ2-7	NA	CASSWDPSYEQYF
TRBV2	TRBJ1-6	TRBD1	CASSGQGSRNSPLHF
TRBV4-2	TRBJ1-6	TRBD1	CASSQAGGEDSPLHF
TRBV5-6	TRBJ2-1	TRBD2	CASSSGGADEQFF
TRBV19	TRBJ2-6	NA	CASSTRVSGANVLTF
TRBV20-1	TRBJ1-3	TRBD1	CSASPGGNSGNTIYF
TRBV12-3/TRBV12-4	TRBJ1-3	NA	CASRFGSSGNTIYF
TRBV7-2	TRBJ2-7	TRBD1	CASSQRTGGYEQYF
TRBV29-1	TRBJ1-1	NA	CSVLGEDAEAFF
TRBV29-1	TRBJ2-3	TRBD1	CSVEAVRGRTDTQYF
TRBV20-1	TRBJ1-2	NA	CSARCPDYYGYTF
TRBV27	TRBJ1-6	NA	CASSFEGFSYNSPLHF
TRBV5-1	TRBJ2-7	NA	CASSFFGRTSSDEQYF
TRBV7-7	TRBJ2-5	NA	CASTKGAGGTQYF
TRBV29-1	TRBJ1-5	TRBD1	CSVECRDRGAANQPQHF
TRBV4-2	TRBJ2-3	TRBD2	CASSQLLAGGTDTQYF
TRBV27	TRBJ2-7	NA	CASSLDSSYEQYF
TRBV7-9	TRBJ2-7	NA	CASGPGTEQYF
TRBV28	TRBJ1-3	NA	CASKDFTNTIYF